The subject of this entry is one T cell receptor (beta chain). As yet, its antigen is unknown. An Oncomine TCR Beta short-read assay was used to sequence the DNA from cultured CD4+ T cells. TCRdb independently ran MiXCR on the PCR reads; one entry per CDR3 protein. The sample shows around 20,000 distinct CDR3 sequences, roughly 60% of them seen only once. Documented treatment: roughly 10-day PBMC culture with coronavirus spike peptide pools or control peptides (ViraFEST assay). Positivity by PCR occurred from March to December 2020, a period that predated US Alpha, Beta and Delta variants. This sample stems from a study of vaccination and CD4 T cells after COVID-19. Study background: Overlapping SARS-CoV-2, HCoV-NL63, HCoV-OC43 and HCoV-229E spike peptides stimulated the cells.

Germline assignment: CDR1 ENHRY and CDR2 SYGVKD. The length of the CDR3 is 13 residues. V shed 3 bases and J shed 2 bases, with 8 bases lying between them. Specimen: CD4+ T cells from blood, cultured in vitro, collected before SARS-CoV-2 vaccination. The rearrangement links TRBV10-3 to TRBJ2-7; maybe TRBD2 (5 bases). This receptor was obtained from a human donor who had recovered from COVID-19. Here the CDR3 reads CAISEGSPYEQYF. The DNA of the CDR3 is TGTGCCATCAGTGAAGGGAGTCCCTACGAGCAGTACTTC.